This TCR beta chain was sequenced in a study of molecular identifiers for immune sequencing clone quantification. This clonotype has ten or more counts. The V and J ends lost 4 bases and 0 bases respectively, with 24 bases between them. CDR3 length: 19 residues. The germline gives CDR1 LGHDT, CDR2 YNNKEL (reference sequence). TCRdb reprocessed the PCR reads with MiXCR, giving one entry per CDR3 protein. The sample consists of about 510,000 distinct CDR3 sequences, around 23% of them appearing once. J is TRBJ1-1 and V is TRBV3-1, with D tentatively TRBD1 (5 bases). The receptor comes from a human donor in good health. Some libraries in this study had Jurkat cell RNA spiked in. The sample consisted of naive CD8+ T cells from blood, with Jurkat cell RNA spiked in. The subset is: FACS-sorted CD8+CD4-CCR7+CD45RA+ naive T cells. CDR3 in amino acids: CASSPGGGGISTMNTEAFF. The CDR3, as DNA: TGTGCCAGCAGCCCAGGTGGGGGAGGGATCTCGACAATGAACACTGAAGCTTTCTTT.